Below are 16 T cell receptor beta chains sequenced from a single sample in a study of T-cell memory formation after mild COVID-19. TCRdb re-analysed the 5' RACE reads in MiXCR, keeping a single row per CDR3 protein. The sample has 250,000 to 300,000 distinct CDR3 sequences; 15% to 20% are singletons. The sample consisted of PBMCs or a T cell subset sorted from them (not recorded which). The receptor set was obtained from a man between 18 and 29 years old who had mild COVID-19 (a few samples of this study predate the infection). Cell type and time point are not known.

This clonotype is categorized as large. The V and J genes are TRBV7-6 and TRBJ2-7; D is undetermined. CDR3 size: 11 residues. Germline-derived CDR1 and CDR2 are SGHVS and FNYEAQ. V was shortened by 5 bases and J by 3 bases, with 5 bases between the two germline ends. The CDR3 nucleotides are TGTGCCAGCAGCCCCGGCTACGAGCAGTACTTC. Protein sequence: CASSPGYEQYF.

In its sample, this clonotype was seen a few times. J is TRBJ2-3 and V is TRBV6-5, with 9 bases that match TRBD1. Germline values: CDR1 MNHEY, CDR2 SVGAGI. Losses at the gene ends were 5 bases for V and 1 base for J; bases not matched to a gene: 7. This CDR3 is 16 amino acids long. CDR3 sequence (DNA): TGTGCCAGCAGTCCCTGGGACAGGGAAGGCACAGATACGCAGTATTTT. This translates into CASSPWDREGTDTQYF.

This clonotype was recorded a few times. V usage is TRBV28 and J usage is TRBJ2-7; D not resolved. Trimming shortened V by 5 bases and J by 5 bases, and 16 bases separated the two germline ends. The CDR3 has 14 residues. CDR1 is MDHEN and CDR2 is SYDVKM in the germline V gene. The CDR3 coding sequence is TGTGCCAGCAGTCACCCAGGAAGGGCCCACGAGCAGTACGTC. Its translation is CASSHPGRAHEQYV.

This clonotype occurred many times. The chain's CDR3 is CASSRTGDNEQFF. The CDR3 nucleotides read TGTGCCAGCAGCCGGACAGGGGACAATGAGCAGTTCTTC. This chain links TRBV7-3 with TRBJ2-1; TRBD1 matches at 9 bases. V was pared by 5 bases and J by 5 bases, with 1 base of the junction left unmatched. Germline CDR1 and CDR2: SGHTA and FQGTGA. There are 13 residues in the CDR3. The entire variable domain, with the rest obtained from reference TRBV7-3 and TRBJ2-1, is as follows: GAGVSQTPSNKVTEKGKYVELRCDPISGHTALYWYRQSLGQGPEFLIYFQGTGAADDSGLPNDRFFAVRPEGSVSTLKIQRTERGDSAVYLCASSRTGDNEQFFGPGTRLTVL.

This clonotype was seen only a few times. The chain recombines TRBV6-1 with TRBJ2-3; 9 nucleotides agree with TRBD2. The germline gives CDR1 MNHNS, CDR2 SASEGT. This CDR3 is 14 amino acids long. V was clipped by 10 bases and J by 5 bases; unmatched bases: 10. Here the CDR3 reads CAIRGGGHKDTQYF. CDR3 in DNA: TGTGCCATACGCGGGGGGGGGCATAAAGATACGCAGTATTTT.

The V call is TRBV29-1, the J call TRBJ2-5, with D perhaps TRBD1 (6 bases). Germline CDR1 SQVTM, CDR2 ANQGSEA. The CDR3 totals 14 residues. The V and J ends lost 3 bases and 3 bases respectively, with 14 bases between them. CDR3 protein: CSVDPPSGEETQYF. As DNA, the CDR3 is TGCAGCGTTGATCCCCCCTCAGGGGAAGAGACCCAGTACTTC.

The chain links TRBV6-5 to TRBJ2-2; the D is unclear. V lost 6 bases to trimming and J lost 4 bases, with 12 bases between them. The V gene's germline CDR1 is MNHEY and CDR2 SVGAGI. There are 14 residues in the CDR3. This chain's CDR3 is CASSPPYPTGELFF. CDR3 bases: TGTGCCAGCAGCCCCCCCTATCCCACCGGGGAGCTGTTTTTT.

The rearrangement joins TRBV27 to TRBJ2-2; 9 bases fit TRBD2. Germline CDR1 reads MNHEY; CDR2 reads SMNVEV (reference sequence). This CDR3 has 19 residues. V gave up 4 bases and J gave up 4 bases; unmatched junction bases: 16. The CDR3 here is CASSSNRPSSGVSTGELFF. DNA of the CDR3: TGTGCCAGCAGTTCCAACCGGCCTTCTAGCGGGGTGAGCACCGGGGAGCTGTTTTTT.

This clonotype occurred many times. The chain couples TRBV12-3 or TRBV12-4 to TRBJ2-4, with D perhaps TRBD1 (6 bases). V lost 6 bases and J lost 10, with 16 bases in between. CDR3 length equals 13 residues. CDR3 nucleotides: TGTGCCAGCAGCGAACCGGGACACGAGATTCAGTACTTC. It yields the protein CASSEPGHEIQYF.

The CDR3 coding sequence is TGTGCCAGTAGTAAGGGGACCTACGAGCAGTACTTC. Amino acid sequence: CASSKGTYEQYF. The chain recombines TRBV19 with TRBJ2-7; D is possibly TRBD1 (5 bases). In germline, CDR1 is LNHDA, CDR2 SQIVND (reference sequence). Trimming removed 4 bases at V and 2 bases at J, with 6 bases between. The CDR3 has 12 residues.

This clonotype was seen more than once but under ten times. DNA for the CDR3: TGTGCCAGCAATCGGCCGGGACTGCCAACCTACGAGCAGTACTTC. Translating it yields CASNRPGLPTYEQYF. This chain connects TRBV2 to TRBJ2-7, with D possibly matching TRBD2 (6 bases). Per germline, CDR1 SNHLY and CDR2 FYNNEI. V was pared by 7 bases and J by 2 bases, with 18 bases between. The CDR3 length is 15 residues.

This clonotype was seen many times. The V call is TRBV12-3 or TRBV12-4, the J call TRBJ2-5; unclear D gene. The CDR3 sequence is 12 residues long. V was pared by 4 bases and J by 5 bases, with 8 bases between. CDR3 nucleotides: TGTGCCAGCAGTTATATATCGGAGACCCAGTACTTC. Protein sequence: CASSYISETQYF.

The V and J genes are TRBV7-3 and TRBJ2-3; possible D gene TRBD1, 6 bases. V lost 6 bases and J lost 0, with 10 bases in between. CDR1 and CDR2 from the germline V gene are SGHTA and FQGTGA. The CDR3 extends over 14 amino acids. CDR3 amino acids: CASRSGVSTDTQYF. The CDR3, as DNA: TGTGCCAGCAGATCAGGGGTTAGCACAGATACGCAGTATTTT.

This clonotype appeared a few times. The chain combines TRBV6-5 with TRBJ1-2; D is perhaps TRBD1 (6 bases). The germline V gene encodes CDR1 MNHEY and CDR2 SVGAGI. Between the trimmed V and J ends, which lost 5 bases and 0 bases, there was a span of 16 bases. The CDR3 totals 16 residues. As DNA, the CDR3 is TGTGCCAGCAGTGCCCCCCCGGGGGCGCCTAACTATGGCTACACCTTC. Translated: CASSAPPGAPNYGYTF.

In its sample, this clonotype was seen a few times. The chain uses TRBV11-1 and TRBJ2-1; D gene unclear. V was cut by 5 bases and J by 12 bases, with 11 bases left in between. There are 11 residues in the CDR3. The germline gives CDR1 SGHAT, CDR2 FQDESV (reference sequence). CDR3 amino acids: CASSRLGGQFF. The CDR3 coding sequence is TGTGCCAGCAGCCGCCTGGGCGGGCAGTTCTTC.

The chain combines TRBV6-2 or TRBV6-3 with TRBJ1-1, with D unclear. Germline V CDR1 and CDR2: MNHEY, SVGEGT. The CDR3 extends over 12 amino acids. V was clipped by 5 bases and J by 3 bases, with 7 bases between them. The CDR3 DNA reads TGTGCCAGCAGTCCCGACTACACTGAAGCTTTCTTT. This encodes CASSPDYTEAFF.